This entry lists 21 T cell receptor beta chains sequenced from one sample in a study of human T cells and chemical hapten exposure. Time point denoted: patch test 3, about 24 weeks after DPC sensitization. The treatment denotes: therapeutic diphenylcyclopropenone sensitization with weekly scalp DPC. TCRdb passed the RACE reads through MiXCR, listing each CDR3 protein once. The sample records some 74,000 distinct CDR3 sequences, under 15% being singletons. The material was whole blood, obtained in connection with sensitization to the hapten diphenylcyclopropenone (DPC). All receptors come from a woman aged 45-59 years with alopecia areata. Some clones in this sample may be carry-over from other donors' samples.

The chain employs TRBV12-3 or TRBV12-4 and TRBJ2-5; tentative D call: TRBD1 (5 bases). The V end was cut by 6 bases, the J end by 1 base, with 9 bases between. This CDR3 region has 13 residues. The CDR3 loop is CASSPGFQETQYF. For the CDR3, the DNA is TGTGCCAGCAGCCCAGGGTTCCAAGAGACCCAGTACTTC.

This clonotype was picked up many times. CDR3 protein: CASSRRAAGDYNEQFF. The CDR3 nucleotides are TGTGCCAGCAGCCGCCGGGCGGCGGGGGACTACAATGAGCAGTTCTTC. V is TRBV7-9 and J is TRBJ2-1, with 7 bases identical to TRBD2. V trimming: 5 bases; J trimming: 3 bases; junction bases outside the gene matches: 10. Germline V lookup: CDR1 SEHNR, CDR2 FQNEAQ (reference sequence). The CDR3 loop spans 16 amino acids.

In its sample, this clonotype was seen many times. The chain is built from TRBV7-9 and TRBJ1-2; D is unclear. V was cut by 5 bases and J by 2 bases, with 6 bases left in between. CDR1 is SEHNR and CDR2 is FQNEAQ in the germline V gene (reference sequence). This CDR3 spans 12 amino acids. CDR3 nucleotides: TGTGCCAGCAGCCCAACGAACTATGGCTACACCTTC. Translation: CASSPTNYGYTF.

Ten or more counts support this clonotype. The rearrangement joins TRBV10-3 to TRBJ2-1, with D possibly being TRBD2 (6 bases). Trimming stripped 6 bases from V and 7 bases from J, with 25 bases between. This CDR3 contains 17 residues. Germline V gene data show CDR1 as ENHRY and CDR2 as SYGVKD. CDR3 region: CAIRESTGRIPKNEQFF. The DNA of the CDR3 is TGTGCCATCAGGGAATCCACCGGGAGAATCCCAAAGAATGAGCAGTTCTTC.

CDR3 amino acids: CASSVAFGELFF. The DNA of the CDR3 is TGTGCCAGCAGCGTAGCTTTCGGGGAGCTGTTTTTT. The rearrangement uses TRBV9 and TRBJ2-2; the D is unclear. The CDR3 length is 12 residues. V gave up 0 bases and J gave up 7 bases, with 4 bases separating them. Germline assignment: CDR1 SGDLS and CDR2 YYNGEE.

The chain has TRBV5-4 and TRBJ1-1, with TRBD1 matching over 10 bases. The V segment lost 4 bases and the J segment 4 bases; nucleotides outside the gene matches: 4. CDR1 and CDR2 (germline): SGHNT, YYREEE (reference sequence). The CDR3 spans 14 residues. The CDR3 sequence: CASSAGQGFTEAFF. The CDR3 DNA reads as TGTGCCAGCAGCGCGGGACAGGGGTTCACTGAAGCTTTCTTT.

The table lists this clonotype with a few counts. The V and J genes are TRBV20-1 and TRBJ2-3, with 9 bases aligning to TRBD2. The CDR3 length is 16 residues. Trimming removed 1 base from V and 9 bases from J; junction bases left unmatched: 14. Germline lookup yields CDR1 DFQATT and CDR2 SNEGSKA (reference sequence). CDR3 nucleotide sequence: TGCAGTGCTAGAGTCTCTGGCGGGAGGGCCGGGGCCACGCAGTATTTT. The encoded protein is CSARVSGGRAGATQYF.

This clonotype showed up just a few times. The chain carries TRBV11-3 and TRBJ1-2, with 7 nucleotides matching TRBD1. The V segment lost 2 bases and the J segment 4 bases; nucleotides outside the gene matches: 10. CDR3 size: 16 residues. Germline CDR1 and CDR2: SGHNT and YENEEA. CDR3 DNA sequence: TGTGCCAGCAGCTTACCATTGGACAGGAGGATCTATGGCTACACCTTC. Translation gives CASSLPLDRRIYGYTF.

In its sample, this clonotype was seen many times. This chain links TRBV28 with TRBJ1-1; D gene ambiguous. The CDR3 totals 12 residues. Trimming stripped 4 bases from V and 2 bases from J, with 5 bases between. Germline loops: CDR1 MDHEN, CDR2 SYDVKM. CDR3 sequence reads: CASSSRNTEAFF. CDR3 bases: TGTGCCAGCAGTTCCCGAAACACTGAAGCTTTCTTT. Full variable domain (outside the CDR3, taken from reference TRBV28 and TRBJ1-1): DVKVTQSSRYLVKRTGEKVFLECVQDMDHENMFWYRQDPGLGLRLIYFSYDVKMKEKGDIPEGYSVSREKKERFSLILESASTNQTSMYLCASSSRNTEAFFGQGTRLTVV.

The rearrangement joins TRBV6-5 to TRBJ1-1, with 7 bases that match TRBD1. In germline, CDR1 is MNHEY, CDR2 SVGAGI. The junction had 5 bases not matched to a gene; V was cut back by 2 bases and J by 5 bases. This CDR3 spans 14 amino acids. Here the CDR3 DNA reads TGTGCCAGCAGTTACGTCCCAGGGGGGACTGAAGCTTTCTTT. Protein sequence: CASSYVPGGTEAFF.

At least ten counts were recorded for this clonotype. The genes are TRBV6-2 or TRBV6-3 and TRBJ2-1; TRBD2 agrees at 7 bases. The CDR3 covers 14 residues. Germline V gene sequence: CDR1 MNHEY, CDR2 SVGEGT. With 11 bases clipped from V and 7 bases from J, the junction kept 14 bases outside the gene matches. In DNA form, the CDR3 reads TGTGCCGGAGGTGGGCGGGAGTCCGGTAATGAGCAGTTCTTC. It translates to CAGGGRESGNEQFF.

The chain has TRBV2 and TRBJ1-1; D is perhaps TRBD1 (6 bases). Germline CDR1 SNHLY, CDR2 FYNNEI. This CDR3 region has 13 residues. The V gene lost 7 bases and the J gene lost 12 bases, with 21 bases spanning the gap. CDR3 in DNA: TGTGCCAGCACCAGTAGGACAGTACGGGTACCTTTCTTT. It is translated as CASTSRTVRVPFF.

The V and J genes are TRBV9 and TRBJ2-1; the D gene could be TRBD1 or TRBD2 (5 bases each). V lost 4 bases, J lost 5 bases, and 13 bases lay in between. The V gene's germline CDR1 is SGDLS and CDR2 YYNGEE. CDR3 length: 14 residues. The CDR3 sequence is CASSPGPADNEQFF. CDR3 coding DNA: TGTGCCAGCAGCCCGGGACCAGCTGACAATGAGCAGTTCTTC.

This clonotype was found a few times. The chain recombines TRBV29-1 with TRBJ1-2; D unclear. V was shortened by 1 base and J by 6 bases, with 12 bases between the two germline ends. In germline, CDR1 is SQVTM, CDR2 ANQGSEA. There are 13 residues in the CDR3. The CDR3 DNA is TGCAGCGTTGAAGGGAGAGATGGGGATGGCTACACCTTC. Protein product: CSVEGRDGDGYTF.

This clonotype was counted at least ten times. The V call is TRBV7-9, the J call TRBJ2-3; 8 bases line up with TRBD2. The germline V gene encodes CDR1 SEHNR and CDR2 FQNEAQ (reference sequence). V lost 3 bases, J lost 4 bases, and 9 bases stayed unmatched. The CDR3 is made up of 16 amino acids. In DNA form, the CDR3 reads TGTGCCAGCAGCTTTCGGCCTAGCGGGCGGGCAGATACGCAGTATTTT. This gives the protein CASSFRPSGRADTQYF.

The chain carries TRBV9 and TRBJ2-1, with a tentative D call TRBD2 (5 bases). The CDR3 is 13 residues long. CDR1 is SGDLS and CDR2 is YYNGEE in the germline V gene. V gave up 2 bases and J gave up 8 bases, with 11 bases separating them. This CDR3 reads CASSVLASDEQFF. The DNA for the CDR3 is TGTGCCAGCAGCGTGCTAGCTTCCGATGAGCAGTTCTTC.

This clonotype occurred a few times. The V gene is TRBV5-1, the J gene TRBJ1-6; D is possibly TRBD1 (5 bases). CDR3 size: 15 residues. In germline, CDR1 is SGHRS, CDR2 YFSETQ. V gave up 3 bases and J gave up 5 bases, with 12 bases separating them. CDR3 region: CASSWDRDNNSPLHF. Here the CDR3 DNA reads TGCGCCAGCAGCTGGGACCGGGATAATAATTCACCCCTCCACTTT.

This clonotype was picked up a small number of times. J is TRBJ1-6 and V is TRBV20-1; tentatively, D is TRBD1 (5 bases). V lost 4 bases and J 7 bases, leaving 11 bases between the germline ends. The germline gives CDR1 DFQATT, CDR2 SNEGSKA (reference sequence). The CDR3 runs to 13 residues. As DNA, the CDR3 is TGCAGTGCTATTGGGACTCGAAATTCACCCCTCCACTTT. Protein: CSAIGTRNSPLHF.

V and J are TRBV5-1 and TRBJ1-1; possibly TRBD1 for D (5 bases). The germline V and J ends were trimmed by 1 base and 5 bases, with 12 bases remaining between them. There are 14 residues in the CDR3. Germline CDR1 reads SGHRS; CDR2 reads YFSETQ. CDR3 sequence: CASSLWAGRTEAFF. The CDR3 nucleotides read TGCGCCAGCAGCTTGTGGGCAGGGCGGACTGAAGCTTTCTTT.

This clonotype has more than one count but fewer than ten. CDR3 DNA sequence: TGTGCCAGCAGCCCTAGCGGGATGAGGTCAGATACGCAGTATTTT. Residues: CASSPSGMRSDTQYF. V gene TRBV7-9 combines with J gene TRBJ2-3, with TRBD2 matching 9 bases. Germline CDR1 and CDR2: SEHNR and FQNEAQ (reference sequence). The CDR3 covers 15 residues. Losses at the gene ends were 5 bases for V and 4 bases for J; bases not matched to a gene: 7.

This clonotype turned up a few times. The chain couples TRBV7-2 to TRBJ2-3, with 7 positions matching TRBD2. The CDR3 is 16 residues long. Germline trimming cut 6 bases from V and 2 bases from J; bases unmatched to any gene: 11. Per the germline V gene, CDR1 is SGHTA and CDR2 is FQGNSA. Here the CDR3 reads CASSFWGAGYTDTQYF. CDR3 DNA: TGTGCCAGCAGTTTTTGGGGAGCGGGATACACAGATACGCAGTATTTT.